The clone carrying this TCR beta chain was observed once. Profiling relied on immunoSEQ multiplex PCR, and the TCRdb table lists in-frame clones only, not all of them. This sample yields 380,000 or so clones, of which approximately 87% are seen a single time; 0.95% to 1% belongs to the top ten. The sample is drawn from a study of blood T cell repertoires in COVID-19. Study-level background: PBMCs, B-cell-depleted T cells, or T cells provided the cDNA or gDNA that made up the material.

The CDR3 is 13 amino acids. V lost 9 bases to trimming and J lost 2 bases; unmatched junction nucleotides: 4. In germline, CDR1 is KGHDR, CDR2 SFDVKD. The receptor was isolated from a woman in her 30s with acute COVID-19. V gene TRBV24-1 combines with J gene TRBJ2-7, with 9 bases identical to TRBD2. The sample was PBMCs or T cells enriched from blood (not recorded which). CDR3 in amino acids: CATGSGGTYEQYF. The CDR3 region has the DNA TGTGCCACCGGTAGCGGGGGAACCTACGAGCAGTACTTC.